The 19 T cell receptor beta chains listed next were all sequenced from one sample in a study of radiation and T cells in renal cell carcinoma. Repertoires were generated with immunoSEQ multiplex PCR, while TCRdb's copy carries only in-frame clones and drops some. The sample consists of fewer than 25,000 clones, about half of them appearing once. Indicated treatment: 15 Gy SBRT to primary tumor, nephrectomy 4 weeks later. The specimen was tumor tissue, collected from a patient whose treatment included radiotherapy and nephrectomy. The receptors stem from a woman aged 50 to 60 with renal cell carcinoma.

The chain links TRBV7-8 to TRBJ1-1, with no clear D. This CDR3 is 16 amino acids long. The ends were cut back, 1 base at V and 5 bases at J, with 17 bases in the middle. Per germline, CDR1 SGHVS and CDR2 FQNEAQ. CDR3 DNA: TGTGCCAGCAGCTTAGGAGTGCCAGGCGGCATGACTGAAGCTTTCTTT. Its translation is CASSLGVPGGMTEAFF. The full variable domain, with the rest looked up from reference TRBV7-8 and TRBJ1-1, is GAGVSQSPRYKVAKRGQDVALRCDPISGHVSLFWYQQALGQGPEFLTYFQNEAQLDKSGLPSDRFFAERPEGSVSTLKIQRTQQEDSAVYLCASSLGVPGGMTEAFFGQGTRLTVV.

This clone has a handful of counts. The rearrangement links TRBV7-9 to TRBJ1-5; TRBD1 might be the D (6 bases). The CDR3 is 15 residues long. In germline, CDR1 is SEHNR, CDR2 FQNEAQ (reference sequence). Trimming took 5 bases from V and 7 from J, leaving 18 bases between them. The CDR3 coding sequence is TGTGCCAGCAGCGGAGAGGGCAGGGGAGGACAGCCCCAGCATTTT. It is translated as CASSGEGRGGQPQHF. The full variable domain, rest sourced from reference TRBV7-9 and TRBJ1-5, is DTGVSQNPRHKITKRGQNVTFRCDPISEHNRLYWYRQTLGQGPEFLTYFQNEAQLEKSRLLSDRFSAERPKGSFSTLEIQRTEQGDSAMYLCASSGEGRGGQPQHFGDGTRLSIL.

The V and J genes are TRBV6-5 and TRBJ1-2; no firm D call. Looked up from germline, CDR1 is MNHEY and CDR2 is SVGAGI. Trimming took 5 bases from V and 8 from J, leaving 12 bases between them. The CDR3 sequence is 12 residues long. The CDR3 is CASSDEGRGYTF. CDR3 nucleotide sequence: TGTGCCAGCAGTGATGAGGGCCGGGGCTACACCTTC.

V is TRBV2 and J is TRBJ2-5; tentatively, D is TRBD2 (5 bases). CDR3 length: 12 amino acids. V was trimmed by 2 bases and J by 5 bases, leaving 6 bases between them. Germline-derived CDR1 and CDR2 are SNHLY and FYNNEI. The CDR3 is CASSESGETQYF. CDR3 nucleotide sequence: TGTGCCAGCAGTGAATCGGGGGAGACCCAGTACTTC.

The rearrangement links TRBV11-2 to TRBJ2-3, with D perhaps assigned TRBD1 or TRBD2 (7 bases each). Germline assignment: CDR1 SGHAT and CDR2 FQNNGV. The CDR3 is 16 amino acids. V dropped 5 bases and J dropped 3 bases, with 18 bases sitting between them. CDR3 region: CASSPWEGARTDTQYF. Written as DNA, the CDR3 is TGTGCCAGCAGCCCATGGGAGGGGGCGCGAACAGATACGCAGTATTTT.

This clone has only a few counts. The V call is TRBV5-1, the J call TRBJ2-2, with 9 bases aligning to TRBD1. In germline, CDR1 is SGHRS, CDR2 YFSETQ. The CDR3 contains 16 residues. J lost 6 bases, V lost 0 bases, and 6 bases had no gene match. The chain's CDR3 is CASSLEGTGSAGELFF. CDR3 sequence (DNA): TGCGCCAGCAGCTTGGAAGGGACAGGGTCCGCCGGGGAGCTGTTTTTT.

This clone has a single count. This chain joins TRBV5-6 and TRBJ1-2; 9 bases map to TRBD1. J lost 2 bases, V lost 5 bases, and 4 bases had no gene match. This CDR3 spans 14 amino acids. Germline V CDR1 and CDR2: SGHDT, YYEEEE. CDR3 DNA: TGTGCCAGCAGAAGGGACAGGGAGAACTATGGCTACACCTTC. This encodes CASRRDRENYGYTF.

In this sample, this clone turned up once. DNA for the CDR3: TGTGCCAGCAGCATTGGACAGGGCAATCAGCCCCAGCATTTT. Translation: CASSIGQGNQPQHF. This rearrangement joins TRBV5-6 to TRBJ1-5; 7 bases map to TRBD1. The V and J ends lost 4 bases and 2 bases, in that order; junction bases with no gene match: 3. Germline assignment: CDR1 SGHDT and CDR2 YYEEEE. This CDR3 spans 14 amino acids.

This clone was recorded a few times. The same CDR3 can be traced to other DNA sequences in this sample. CDR3 nucleotide sequence: TGTGCCAGCAGCTTAGAAGGGCAGAGCTCCTACGAGCAGTACTTC. It encodes CASSLEGQSSYEQYF. The chain uses TRBV11-1 and TRBJ2-7; D remains unclear. The CDR3 runs 15 residues. Germline-derived CDR1 and CDR2 are SGHAT and FQDESV (reference sequence). With 1 base removed from V and 0 bases from J, the gap between germline ends came to 10 bases.

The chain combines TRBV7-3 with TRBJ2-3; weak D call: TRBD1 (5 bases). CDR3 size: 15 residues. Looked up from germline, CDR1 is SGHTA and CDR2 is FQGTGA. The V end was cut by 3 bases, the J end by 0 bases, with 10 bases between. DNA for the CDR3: TGTGCCAGCAGCTTTCTGGGGCGAAGCACAGATACGCAGTATTTT. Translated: CASSFLGRSTDTQYF.

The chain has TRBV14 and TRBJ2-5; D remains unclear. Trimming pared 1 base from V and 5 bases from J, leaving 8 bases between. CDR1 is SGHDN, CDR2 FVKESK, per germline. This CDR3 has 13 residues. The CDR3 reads CASSQVMDETQYF. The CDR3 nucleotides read TGTGCCAGCAGCCAAGTGATGGACGAGACCCAGTACTTC.

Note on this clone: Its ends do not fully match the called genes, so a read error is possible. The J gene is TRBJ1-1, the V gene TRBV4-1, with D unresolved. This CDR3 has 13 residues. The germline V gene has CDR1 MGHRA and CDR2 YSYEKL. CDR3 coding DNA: TGTGCCAGCAGCCAAGAGAGATGGGCTGAAGCTTTCTTT. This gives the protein CASSQERWAEAFF.

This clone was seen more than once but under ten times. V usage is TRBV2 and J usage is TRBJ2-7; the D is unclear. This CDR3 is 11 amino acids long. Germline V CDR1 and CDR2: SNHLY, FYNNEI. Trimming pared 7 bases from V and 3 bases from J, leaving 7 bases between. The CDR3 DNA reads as TGTGCCAGCACCCAACTCTACGAGCAGTACTTC. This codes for CASTQLYEQYF.

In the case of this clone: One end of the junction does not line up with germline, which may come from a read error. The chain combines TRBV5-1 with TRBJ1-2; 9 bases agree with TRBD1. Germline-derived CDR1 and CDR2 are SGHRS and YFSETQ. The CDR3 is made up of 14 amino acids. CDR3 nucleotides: TGTGCCAGCAGCCCCGACAGGGGGAATTCGGGCTACACCTTC. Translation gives CASSPDRGNSGYTF.

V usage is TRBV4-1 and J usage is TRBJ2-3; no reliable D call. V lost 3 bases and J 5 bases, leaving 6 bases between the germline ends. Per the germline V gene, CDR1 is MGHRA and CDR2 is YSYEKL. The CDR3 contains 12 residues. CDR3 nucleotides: TGCGCCAGCAGCCAGGTTCGAGATACGCAGTATTTT. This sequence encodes CASSQVRDTQYF.

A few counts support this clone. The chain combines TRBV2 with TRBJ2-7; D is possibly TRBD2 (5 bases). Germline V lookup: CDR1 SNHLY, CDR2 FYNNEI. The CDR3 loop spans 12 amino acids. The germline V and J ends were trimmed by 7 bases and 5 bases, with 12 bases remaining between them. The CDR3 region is CASTLEGNEQYF. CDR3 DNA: TGTGCCAGCACCCTAGAGGGCAACGAGCAGTACTTC.

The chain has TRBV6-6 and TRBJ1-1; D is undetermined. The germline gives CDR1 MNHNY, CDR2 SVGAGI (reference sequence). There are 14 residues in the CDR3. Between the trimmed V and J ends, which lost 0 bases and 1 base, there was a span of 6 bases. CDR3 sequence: CASSYSTANTEAFF. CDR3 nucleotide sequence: TGTGCCAGCAGTTACTCGACGGCGAACACTGAAGCTTTCTTT.

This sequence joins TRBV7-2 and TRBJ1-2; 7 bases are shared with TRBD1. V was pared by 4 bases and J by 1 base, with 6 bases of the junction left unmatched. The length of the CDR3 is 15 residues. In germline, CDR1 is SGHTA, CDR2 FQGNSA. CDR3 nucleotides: TGTGCCAGCAGCTCCCGGACAGGTGATAACTATGGCTACACCTTC. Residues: CASSSRTGDNYGYTF.

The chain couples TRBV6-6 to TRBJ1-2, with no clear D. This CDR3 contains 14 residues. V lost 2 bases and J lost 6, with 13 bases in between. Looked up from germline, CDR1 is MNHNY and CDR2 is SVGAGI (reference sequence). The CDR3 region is CASSYPASVNGYTF. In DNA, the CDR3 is TGTGCCAGCAGTTACCCAGCCTCGGTGAATGGCTACACCTTC.